This T cell receptor beta chain originates from a study of CD8+ T cells in alopecia areata. Background on the study: Among treated patients, oral tofacitinib was administered at 5 to 10 mg twice daily. Study-wide results and limits: Alopecia totalis/universalis scalp especially showed more expanded CD8+ clones than normal scalp. Scalp and blood samples kept many expanded lesional clones throughout tofacitinib.

The V gene's germline CDR1 is SEHNR and CDR2 FQNEAQ (reference sequence). V lost 5 bases and J lost 0, with 10 bases in between. This CDR3 is 14 amino acids long. Documented treatment: oral pan-JAK inhibitor, 5-10 mg twice daily. Sequencing templates came from extracted RNA that was reverse transcribed into cDNA. The protocol was immunoSEQ multiplex PCR, while the TCRdb copy is restricted to in-frame clones and leaves out a portion. The sample records just over 150,000 clones, 50% to 70% being singletons. Worth noting for this clone: What it recognizes is unknown.

The sample was CD4+ T cells sorted from blood, taken at week 4, from a patient treated with tofacitinib. The V call is TRBV7-9, the J call TRBJ1-1; D remains unclear. The TCR originated in a human donor with alopecia areata. This CDR3 is CASSPGILNTEAFF. The CDR3 DNA follows: TGTGCCAGCAGCCCCGGGATCTTGAACACTGAAGCTTTCTTT. The variable domain in full, completed from reference TRBV7-9 and TRBJ1-1, reads DTGVSQNPRHKITKRGQNVTFRCDPISEHNRLYWYRQTLGQGPEFLTYFQNEAQLEKSRLLSDRFSAERPKGSFSTLEIQRTEQGDSAMYLCASSPGILNTEAFFGQGTRLTVV.